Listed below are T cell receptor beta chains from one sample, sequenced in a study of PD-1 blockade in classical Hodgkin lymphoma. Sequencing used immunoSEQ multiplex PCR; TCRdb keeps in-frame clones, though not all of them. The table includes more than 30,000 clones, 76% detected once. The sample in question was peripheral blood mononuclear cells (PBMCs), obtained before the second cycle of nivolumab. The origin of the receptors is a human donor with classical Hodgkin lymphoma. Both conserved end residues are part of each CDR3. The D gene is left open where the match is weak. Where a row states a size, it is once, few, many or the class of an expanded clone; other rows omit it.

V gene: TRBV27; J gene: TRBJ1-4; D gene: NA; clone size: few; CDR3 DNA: TGTGCCAGCAGTCCTAACCGGGACCTCAATGAAAAACTGTTTTTT; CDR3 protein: CASSPNRDLNEKLFF
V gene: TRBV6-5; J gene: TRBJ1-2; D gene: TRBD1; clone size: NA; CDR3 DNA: TGTGCCAGCAGTCCCGACAGGGAGTACTATGGCTACACCTTC; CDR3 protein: CASSPDREYYGYTF
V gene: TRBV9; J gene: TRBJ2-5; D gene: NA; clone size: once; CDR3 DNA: TGTGCCAGCAGCGGCAGCGGCGGCCAAGAGACCCAGTACTTC; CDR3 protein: CASSGSGGQETQYF
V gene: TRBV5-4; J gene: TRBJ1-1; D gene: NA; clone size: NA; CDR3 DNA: TGTGCCAGCAGCCCAAAAGCGGCGGTTATGAACACTGAAGCTTTCTTT; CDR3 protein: CASSPKAAVMNTEAFF
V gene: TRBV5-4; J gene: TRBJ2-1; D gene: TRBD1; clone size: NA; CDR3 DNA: TGTGCCAGCAGCGGGACAGGATCATACAATGAGCAGTTCTTC; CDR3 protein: CASSGTGSYNEQFF
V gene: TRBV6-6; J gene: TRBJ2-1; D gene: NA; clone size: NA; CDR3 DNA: TGTGCCAGCAGCCTTAGAGGAGGGGCCCTCAATGAGCAGTTCTTC; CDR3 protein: CASSLRGGALNEQFF
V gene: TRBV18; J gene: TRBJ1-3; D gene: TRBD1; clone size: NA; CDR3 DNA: TGTGCCAGCTCACCGACCACGGACAGGGGCCCCGGAAACACCATATATTTT; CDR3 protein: CASSPTTDRGPGNTIYF
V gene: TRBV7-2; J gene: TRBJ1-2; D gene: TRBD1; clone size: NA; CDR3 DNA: TGTGCCAGCAGCTTAGGCAGGGGGAGTTTGGGTGGCTACACCTTC; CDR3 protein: CASSLGRGSLGGYTF
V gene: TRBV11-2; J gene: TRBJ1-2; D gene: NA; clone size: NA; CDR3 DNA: TGTGCCAGCAGCTTAGTAACAGGGTGGGAGGATGGCTACACCTTC; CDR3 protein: CASSLVTGWEDGYTF
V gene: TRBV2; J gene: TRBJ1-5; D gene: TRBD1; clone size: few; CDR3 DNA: TGTGCCAGCAGTAGGGACAGACAGCCCCAGCATTTT; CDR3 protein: CASSRDRQPQHF
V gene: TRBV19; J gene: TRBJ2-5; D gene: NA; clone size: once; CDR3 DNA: TGTGCCAGTAGTATAATCACGGGAGAGACCCAGTACTTC; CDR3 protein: CASSIITGETQYF
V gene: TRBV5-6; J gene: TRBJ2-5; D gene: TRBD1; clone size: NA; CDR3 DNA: TGTGCCAGCAGCCACAGGGGCCAGGTACAAGAGACCCAGTACTTC; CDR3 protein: CASSHRGQVQETQYF
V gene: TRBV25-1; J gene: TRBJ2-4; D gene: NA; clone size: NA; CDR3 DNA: TGTGCCAGCAGTGTTAAAAACATTCAGTACTTC; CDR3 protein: CASSVKNIQYF
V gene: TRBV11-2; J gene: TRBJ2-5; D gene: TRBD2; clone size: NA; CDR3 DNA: TGTGCCAGCAGCTTAGATCGCGGGGGAGAGACCCAGTACTTC; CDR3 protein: CASSLDRGGETQYF
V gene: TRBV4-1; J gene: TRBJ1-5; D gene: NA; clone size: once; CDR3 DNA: TGCGCCAGCAGCCAAGTCGCCCAGCGTCACAATCAGCCCCAGCATTTT; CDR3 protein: CASSQVAQRHNQPQHF
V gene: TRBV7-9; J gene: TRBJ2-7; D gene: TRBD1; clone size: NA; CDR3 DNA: TGTGCCAGCAGCTTAGGGGGGGACAGGTTTTACGAGCAGTACTTC; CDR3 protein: CASSLGGDRFYEQYF
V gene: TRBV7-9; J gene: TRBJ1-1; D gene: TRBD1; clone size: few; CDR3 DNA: TGTGCCAGCAGCCGGACAGGGAACACTGAAGCTTTCTTT; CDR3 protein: CASSRTGNTEAFF
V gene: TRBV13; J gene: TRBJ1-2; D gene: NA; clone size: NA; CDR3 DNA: TGTGCCAGCAGCTTAGGCCGGAGAAGTGCAGCTAACTATGGCTACACCTTC; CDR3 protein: CASSLGRRSAANYGYTF
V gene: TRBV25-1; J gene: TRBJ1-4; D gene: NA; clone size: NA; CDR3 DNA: TGTGCCAGCAGTCCTATGGGGGGTAATAATGAAAAACTGTTTTTT; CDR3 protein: CASSPMGGNNEKLFF
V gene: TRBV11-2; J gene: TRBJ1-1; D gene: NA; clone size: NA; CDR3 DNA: TGTGCCAGCAGCTTAGGAGCGGGCACTGAAGCTTTCTTT; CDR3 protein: CASSLGAGTEAFF
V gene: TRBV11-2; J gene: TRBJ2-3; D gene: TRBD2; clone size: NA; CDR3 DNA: TGTGCCAGCAGCTTAGCGAGGGGAGGAGTAGCGGGGGGCGGGTATACGCAGTATTTT; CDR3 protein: CASSLARGGVAGGGYTQYF
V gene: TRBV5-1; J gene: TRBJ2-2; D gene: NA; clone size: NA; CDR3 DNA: TGCGCCAGCAGCTTGCAGGGGCCTGGAGTTGGTGACACCGGGGAGCTGTTTTTT; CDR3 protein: CASSLQGPGVGDTGELFF
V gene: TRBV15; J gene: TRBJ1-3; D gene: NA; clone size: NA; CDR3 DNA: TGTGCCACCAGCAGAGGAGGCCCCACGGGAACCATATATTTT; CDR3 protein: CATSRGGPTGTIYF
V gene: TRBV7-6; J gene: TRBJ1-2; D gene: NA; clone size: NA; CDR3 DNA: TGTGCCAGCAGCCAGACGGCGGGAAACTATGGCTACACCTTC; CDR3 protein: CASSQTAGNYGYTF
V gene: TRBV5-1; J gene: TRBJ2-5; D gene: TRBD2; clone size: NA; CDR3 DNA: TGCGCCAGCAGCCCCGAGCGGGGGCAAGAGACCCAGTACTTC; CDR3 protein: CASSPERGQETQYF
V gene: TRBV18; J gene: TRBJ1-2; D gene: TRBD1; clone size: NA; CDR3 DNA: TGTGCCAGCTCTCCGGACAGGGGGCTTGGCTACACCTTC; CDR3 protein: CASSPDRGLGYTF
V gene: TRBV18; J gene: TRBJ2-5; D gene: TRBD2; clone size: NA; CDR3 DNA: TGTGCCAGCTCCGGGGGAGGGAGCGAGGAGACCCAGTACTTC; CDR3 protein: CASSGGGSEETQYF
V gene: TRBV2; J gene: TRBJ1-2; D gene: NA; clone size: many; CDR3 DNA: TGTGCCAGCAGTGAATGGGGGGATGTCTACACCTTC; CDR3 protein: CASSEWGDVYTF
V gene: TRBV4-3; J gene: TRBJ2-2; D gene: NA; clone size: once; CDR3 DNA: TGCGCCAGCAGCACCAACCGGGACCTTTACACCGGGGAGCTGTTTTTT; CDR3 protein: CASSTNRDLYTGELFF
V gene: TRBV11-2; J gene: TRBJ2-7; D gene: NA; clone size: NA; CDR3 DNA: TGTGCCAGCAGCCAATATTGGGACCCTTCCTACGAGCAGTACTTC; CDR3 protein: CASSQYWDPSYEQYF
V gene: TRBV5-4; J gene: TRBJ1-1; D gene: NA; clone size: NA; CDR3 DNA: TGTGCCAGCAGCTCCCGGGACCTGAGGCCTGAAGCTTTCTTT; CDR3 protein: CASSSRDLRPEAFF
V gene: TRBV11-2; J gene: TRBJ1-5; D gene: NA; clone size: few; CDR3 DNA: TGTGCCAGCAGCCACGACCCCGGCGGTCAGCCCCAGCATTTT; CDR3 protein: CASSHDPGGQPQHF
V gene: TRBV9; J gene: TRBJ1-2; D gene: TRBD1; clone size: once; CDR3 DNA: TGTGCCAGCAGCTTAGGGACAGGGTCCTATGGCTACACCTTC; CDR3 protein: CASSLGTGSYGYTF
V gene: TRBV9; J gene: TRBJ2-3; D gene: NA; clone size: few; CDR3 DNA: TGTGCCAGCAGCGTAGGGTCCCCAGATACGCAGTATTTT; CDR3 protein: CASSVGSPDTQYF
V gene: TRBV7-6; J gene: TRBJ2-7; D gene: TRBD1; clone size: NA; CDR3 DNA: TGTGCCAGCAGCTTAGAACAGGGGGCTATCTACGAGCAGTACTTC; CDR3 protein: CASSLEQGAIYEQYF
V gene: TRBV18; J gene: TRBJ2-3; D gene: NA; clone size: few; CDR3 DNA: TGTGCCAGCTCATACGGCGGCACAACAAACACAGATACGCAGTATTTT; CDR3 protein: CASSYGGTTNTDTQYF